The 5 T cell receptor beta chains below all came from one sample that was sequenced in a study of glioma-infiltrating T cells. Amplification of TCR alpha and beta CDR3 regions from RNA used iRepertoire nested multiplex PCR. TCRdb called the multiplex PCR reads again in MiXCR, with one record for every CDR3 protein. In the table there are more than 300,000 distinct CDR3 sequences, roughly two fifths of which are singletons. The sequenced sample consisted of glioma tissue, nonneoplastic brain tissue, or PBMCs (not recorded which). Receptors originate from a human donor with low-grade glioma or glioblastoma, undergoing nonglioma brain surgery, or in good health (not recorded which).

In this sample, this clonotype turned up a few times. CDR3: CASSYIRTEAFF. CDR3 bases: TGTGCCAGCAGTTACATACGCACTGAAGCTTTCTTT. This sequence joins TRBV6-5 and TRBJ1-1, with no clear D. Germline values: CDR1 MNHEY, CDR2 SVGAGI. The CDR3 totals 12 residues. The V end was cut by 2 bases, the J end by 4 bases, with 5 bases between.

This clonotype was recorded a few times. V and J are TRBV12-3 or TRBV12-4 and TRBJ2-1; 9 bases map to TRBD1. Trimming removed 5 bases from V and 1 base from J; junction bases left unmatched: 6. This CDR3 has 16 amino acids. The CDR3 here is CASSPPDRGSYNEQFF. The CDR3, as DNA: TGTGCCAGCAGTCCGCCGGACAGGGGTTCCTACAATGAGCAGTTCTTC.

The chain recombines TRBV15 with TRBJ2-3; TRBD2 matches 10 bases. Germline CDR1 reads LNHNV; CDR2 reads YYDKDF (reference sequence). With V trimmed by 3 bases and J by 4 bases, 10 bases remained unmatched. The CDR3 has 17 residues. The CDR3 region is CATSSFPGLASPDTQYF. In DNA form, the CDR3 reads TGTGCCACCAGCAGTTTTCCGGGACTAGCGTCCCCAGATACGCAGTATTTT.

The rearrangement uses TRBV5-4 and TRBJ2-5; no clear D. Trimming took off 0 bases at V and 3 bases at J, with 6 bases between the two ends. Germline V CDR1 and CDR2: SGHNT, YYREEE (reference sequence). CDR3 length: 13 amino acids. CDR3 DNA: TGTGCCAGCAGCTTGGTTGCTGAAGAGACCCAGTACTTC. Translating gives CASSLVAEETQYF.

The CDR3 sequence is CSTQFGGDGGDTQYF. CDR3 DNA: TGCAGTACTCAGTTTGGAGGGGATGGTGGAGATACGCAGTATTTT. The rearrangement uses TRBV20-1 and TRBJ2-3; possible D gene TRBD2, 6 bases. The V and J ends lost 8 bases and 5 bases respectively, with 23 bases between them. The length of the CDR3 is 15 residues. Germline CDR1 reads DFQATT; CDR2 reads SNEGSKA (reference sequence).